This passage covers 11 T cell receptor beta chains from one sample sequenced in a study of beta chain features in type 1 diabetes. Since all of the isolated RNA was reverse transcribed, expressed TCRB transcripts were what got sequenced. Clones were read by immunoSEQ multiplex PCR, and TCRdb kept only the in-frame ones, dropping some. The data show hundreds of thousands of clones, roughly 17% seen once. The sample comprised naive CD4+ T cells from blood. Source of these receptors: a woman younger than 30 in good health.

The CDR3: CSVEVRPGQHYGYTF. In DNA, the CDR3 is TGCAGCGTTGAAGTACGGCCGGGACAGCACTATGGCTACACCTTC. This chain links TRBV29-1 with TRBJ1-2; 7 bases are a match to TRBD1. The length of the CDR3 is 15 residues. From germline, CDR1 is SQVTM and CDR2 ANQGSEA. The V segment lost 1 base and the J segment 3 bases; nucleotides outside the gene matches: 8.

The rearrangement uses TRBV15 and TRBJ1-2; the D is unclear. Per germline, CDR1 LNHNV and CDR2 YYDKDF (reference sequence). The CDR3 covers 17 residues. V was shortened by 1 base and J by 4 bases, with 19 bases between the two germline ends. The CDR3 coding sequence is TGTGCCACCAGCAGAGGGTCCCAGGCACCTGTTATCTATGGCTACACCTTC. As protein: CATSRGSQAPVIYGYTF.

This chain connects TRBV7-2 to TRBJ2-1, with D perhaps TRBD2 (6 bases). Germline assignment: CDR1 SGHTA and CDR2 FQGNSA. This CDR3 is built from 13 residues. Between the trimmed V and J ends, which lost 4 bases and 3 bases, there was a span of 7 bases. CDR3 sequence reads: CASSWDFYNEQFF. The CDR3 DNA reads TGTGCCAGCAGCTGGGACTTCTACAATGAGCAGTTCTTC.

This clone was seen only a few times. V usage is TRBV10-3 and J usage is TRBJ2-7; 9 bases are shared with TRBD2. The CDR3 spans 14 residues. Germline loops: CDR1 ENHRY, CDR2 SYGVKD. The junction had 9 bases not matched to a gene; V was cut back by 10 bases and J by 2 bases. The CDR3 sequence: CATRLTSGTYEQYF. CDR3 DNA sequence: TGTGCCACAAGATTGACTAGCGGAACCTACGAGCAGTACTTC.

The V call is TRBV28, the J call TRBJ2-1; the D gene is possibly TRBD2 (6 bases). CDR1 is MDHEN, CDR2 SYDVKM, per germline. There are 15 residues in the CDR3. V was trimmed by 6 bases and J by 0 bases, leaving 12 bases between them. The CDR3 nucleotides are TGTGCCAGCAGACCTAGCGACCGCTCCTACAATGAGCAGTTCTTC. Protein product: CASRPSDRSYNEQFF.

This rearrangement joins TRBV7-9 to TRBJ2-3, with 8 bases identical to TRBD1. The CDR3 totals 14 residues. V shed 9 bases, J shed 1 base, and the junction held 6 bases outside the gene matches. CDR1 is SEHNR, CDR2 FQNEAQ, per germline (reference sequence). CDR3 loop: CASGWGQGTDTQYF. The CDR3 coding sequence is TGTGCCAGTGGCTGGGGACAGGGCACAGATACGCAGTATTTT. Complete variable domain (other parts from reference TRBV7-9 and TRBJ2-3): DTGVSQNPRHKITKRGQNVTFRCDPISEHNRLYWYRQTLGQGPEFLTYFQNEAQLEKSRLLSDRFSAERPKGSFSTLEIQRTEQGDSAMYLCASGWGQGTDTQYFGPGTRLTVL.

V usage is TRBV7-8 and J usage is TRBJ2-5; D is undetermined. The germline V and J ends were trimmed by 0 bases and 0 bases, with 2 bases remaining between them. Per the germline V gene, CDR1 is SGHVS and CDR2 is FQNEAQ. The CDR3 totals 13 residues. The CDR3 spells CASSLAHQETQYF. DNA for the CDR3: TGTGCCAGCAGCTTAGCGCACCAAGAGACCCAGTACTTC.

The V gene is TRBV28, the J gene TRBJ2-7; 8 positions match TRBD1. CDR1 and CDR2 (germline): MDHEN, SYDVKM. Trimming removed 3 bases from V and 3 bases from J; junction bases left unmatched: 1. The CDR3 length is 13 residues. This CDR3 is CASSFGQGYEQYF. CDR3 bases: TGTGCCAGCAGTTTTGGACAGGGCTACGAGCAGTACTTC.

The rearrangement joins TRBV7-8 to TRBJ2-5, with D perhaps TRBD2 (5 bases). V was shortened by 6 bases and J by 5 bases, with 13 bases between the two germline ends. This CDR3 is 13 amino acids long. Germline-derived CDR1 and CDR2 are SGHVS and FQNEAQ. The CDR3 loop reads CASSFGEKETQYF. The CDR3 DNA reads as TGTGCCAGCAGTTTCGGGGAAAAGGAGACCCAGTACTTC.

The chain combines TRBV27 with TRBJ2-7; D not resolved. The CDR3 runs to 14 residues. Germline V gene data show CDR1 as MNHEY and CDR2 as SMNVEV (reference sequence). V was shortened by 5 bases and J by 7 bases, with 18 bases between the two germline ends. As DNA, the CDR3 is TGTGCCAGCAGTCTCCGAGTTCCCCCTGGGGAGCAGTACTTC. Protein product: CASSLRVPPGEQYF.

This clone was counted a few times. This sample includes further DNA sequences coding for the same CDR3. The chain has TRBV7-9 and TRBJ1-4, with 7 bases identical to TRBD1. J was trimmed by 2 bases and V by 5 bases; bases with no gene match: 2. The CDR3 runs to 14 residues. Germline-derived CDR1 and CDR2 are SEHNR and FQNEAQ (reference sequence). This chain's CDR3 is CASSPQGTNEKLFF. Written as DNA, the CDR3 is TGTGCCAGCAGCCCACAGGGGACTAATGAAAAACTGTTTTTT.